A selection of T cell receptor beta chains follows, all from one sample in a study of CD8 T cells in Susac syndrome. TCRdb fed the immunoSEQ multiplex PCR reads into MiXCR, producing one record per CDR3 protein. The sample lists over 150,000 distinct CDR3 sequences; around 96% were seen once. The specimen was CD4+ T cells from PBMCs. All receptors come from a human donor with multiple sclerosis. Both conserved end residues are part of each CDR3. A D gene is named only where the DNA matches it firmly. Some rows mark clone size as missing; the rest say once, few, many or name a class of expanded clone.

CDR3nt | CDR3aa | abundance | j_gene | v_gene | d_gene
TGTGCCAGCTCACAAGGGACAGGGATTGAAAAACTGTTTTTT | CASSQGTGIEKLFF | NA | TRBJ1-4 | TRBV18 | TRBD1
TGCAGTGTTCGGAGGGCGACCCCTAGCACAGATACGCAGTATTTT | CSVRRATPSTDTQYF | NA | TRBJ2-3 | TRBV20-1 | NA
TGCAGTGCTAGTAGGGCCTACACTGAAGCTTTCTTT | CSASRAYTEAFF | NA | TRBJ1-1 | TRBV20-1 | NA
TGCAGCGTTGTCGGGTCGTCCAACAGGGCTTTCTTT | CSVVGSSNRAFF | once | TRBJ1-1 | TRBV29-1 | NA
TGTGCCAGCAGCGCACCAGTCCGGGCCGGGGCGGACGAGCAGTACTTC | CASSAPVRAGADEQYF | once | TRBJ2-7 | TRBV9 | NA
TGTGCCAGCAGTACTCTAGGGGCTTACAATGAGCAGTTCTTC | CASSTLGAYNEQFF | NA | TRBJ2-1 | TRBV7-3 | NA
TGCAGTGCTAGCTTCACAGATACGCAGTATTTT | CSASFTDTQYF | NA | TRBJ2-3 | TRBV20-1 | NA
TGCAGTGCTAGAACCCCCCAGCGGGGAGGTTATGAGCAGTTCTTC | CSARTPQRGGYEQFF | NA | TRBJ2-1 | TRBV20-1 | TRBD2
TGCGCCAGCAGCTTTAGTCTAGCCAAAAACATTCAGTACTTC | CASSFSLAKNIQYF | NA | TRBJ2-4 | TRBV5-1 | NA
TGTGCCAGCAGCCCGGCGCCCCTAGCGGGGGGGGCAGTATCTCGGGATACGCAGTATTTT | CASSPAPLAGGAVSRDTQYF | once | TRBJ2-3 | TRBV7-8 | TRBD2
TGTGCCAGCAGCTTGTCCCCTCGCCCTAACGAGCAGTACTTC | CASSLSPRPNEQYF | NA | TRBJ2-7 | TRBV7-9 | NA
TGTGCCAGCAGCTTATCGGTCGGCTCCTACGAGCAGTACTTC | CASSLSVGSYEQYF | few | TRBJ2-7 | TRBV7-9 | NA
TGCAGTGCCCCGGCAGAGGGTAGCTCACCCCTCCACTTT | CSAPAEGSSPLHF | NA | TRBJ1-6 | TRBV20-1 | NA
TGTGCCTGGAGGGACTTTGGGTCTGGAAACACCATATATTTT | CAWRDFGSGNTIYF | NA | TRBJ1-3 | TRBV30 | NA
TGTGCCAGCAGTTTAGCGGAACAGGCCTACAATGAGCAGTTCTTC | CASSLAEQAYNEQFF | once | TRBJ2-1 | TRBV12-3/TRBV12-4 | NA
TGTGCCAGCAGCTCAGCGGAAAACATTCAGTACTTC | CASSSAENIQYF | NA | TRBJ2-4 | TRBV5-6 | NA
TGCGCCAGCAGCGCGGGGGGGAGCTACGAGCAGTACTTC | CASSAGGSYEQYF | NA | TRBJ2-7 | TRBV5-1 | TRBD2
TGTGCCAGCAGCTCCTCGGGGGCAGATACGCAGTATTTT | CASSSSGADTQYF | NA | TRBJ2-3 | TRBV7-9 | NA
TGTGCCAGCAGTTTCGTACAGGGGGCTAGGGTTTCACCCCTCCACTTT | CASSFVQGARVSPLHF | NA | TRBJ1-6 | TRBV28 | TRBD1
TGTGCCAGCAAAAAGGACGGGATGCGGACCGGGGAGCTGTTTTTT | CASKKDGMRTGELFF | NA | TRBJ2-2 | TRBV2 | NA
TGTGCCAGCAGGTTACTTGGCACAGATACGCAGTATTTT | CASRLLGTDTQYF | NA | TRBJ2-3 | TRBV12-3/TRBV12-4 | NA
TGCAGCGTTGAAGAGGCAGGGGACAACACCGGGGAGCTGTTTTTT | CSVEEAGDNTGELFF | NA | TRBJ2-2 | TRBV29-1 | NA
TGTGCCAGCTCACCCCCGGGACAGGGTTATCAGCCCCAGCATTTT | CASSPPGQGYQPQHF | NA | TRBJ1-5 | TRBV18 | TRBD1
TGCAGTGCTAGAGGGTGGGGGACTAGTGGTCCCTACACAGATACGCAGTATTTT | CSARGWGTSGPYTDTQYF | NA | TRBJ2-3 | TRBV20-1 | TRBD2
TGCGCCAGCAGCATTTCAGCGGGGCTACAAGAGACCCAGTACTTC | CASSISAGLQETQYF | NA | TRBJ2-5 | TRBV5-1 | TRBD2
TGCAGTGCACTCGGTGGGTACGAGCAGTACTTC | CSALGGYEQYF | NA | TRBJ2-7 | TRBV20-1 | NA
TGTGCCAGCAGTGAAAACAGGGGGTTCAATGAGCAGTTCTTC | CASSENRGFNEQFF | once | TRBJ2-1 | TRBV25-1 | TRBD1
TGTGCCAGCAGCTTATTGCAGGGAGGGGGCACAGATACGCAGTATTTT | CASSLLQGGGTDTQYF | NA | TRBJ2-3 | TRBV11-2 | TRBD2
TGTGCCAGCAGAGGGACAGGGATGGGCAATCAGCCCCAGCATTTT | CASRGTGMGNQPQHF | NA | TRBJ1-5 | TRBV12-3/TRBV12-4 | TRBD1
TGTGCCAGCAGCTCGAACCGGGACACTGCCTACAATGAGCAGTTCTTC | CASSSNRDTAYNEQFF | NA | TRBJ2-1 | TRBV11-2 | NA
TGTGCCAGCACAAACAGGGCTGGAAACACCATATATTTT | CASTNRAGNTIYF | NA | TRBJ1-3 | TRBV3-1 | NA
TGTGCCACCAGTGATTTGGGGCAGAGGCAGTTCTTC | CATSDLGQRQFF | NA | TRBJ2-1 | TRBV24-1 | NA
TGTGCCAGCAGCCTGGACAGGGGGAGCGACGAGCAGTACTTC | CASSLDRGSDEQYF | NA | TRBJ2-7 | TRBV2 | TRBD1
TGTGCCAGCAGTTTAGGGCGGAACTATGGCTACACCTTC | CASSLGRNYGYTF | NA | TRBJ1-2 | TRBV5-6 | NA
TGTGCTACCCGCGGCGGGAGCTACAATGAGCAGTTCTTC | CATRGGSYNEQFF | NA | TRBJ2-1 | TRBV18 | TRBD2
TGTGCCAGCAGTGCCGACAGGGCCCAGCATTTT | CASSADRAQHF | NA | TRBJ1-5 | TRBV2 | TRBD1
TGTGCCAGTAGTTCCCAGGACACTGAAGCTTTCTTT | CASSSQDTEAFF | NA | TRBJ1-1 | TRBV19 | NA
TGTGCCAGCAGCTTAGTTGGCAGGGACACTGAAGCTTTCTTT | CASSLVGRDTEAFF | few | TRBJ1-1 | TRBV11-2 | NA
TGCAGTGCCAAACCGCCGGGACAGCAAGTTTACGAGCAGTACTTC | CSAKPPGQQVYEQYF | NA | TRBJ2-7 | TRBV20-1 | TRBD1